This TCR beta chain was recovered during a study of control samples from healthy donors and cancer patients. TCRdb's copy holds only in-frame clones and misses some; the assay was immunoSEQ multiplex PCR. The sample has about 120,000 clones, around 90% seen once; the top ten hold 7% to 10%. Germline CDR1 LNHNV, CDR2 YYDKDF (reference sequence). The length of the CDR3 is 14 residues. Trimming took off 3 bases at V and 3 bases at J, with 11 bases between the two ends. This chain links TRBV15 with TRBJ1-1, with D possibly TRBD1 on 6 matching bases. Sequenced sample: blood. This receptor was identified in a man aged 40-50 years in good health. The DNA of the CDR3 is TGTGCCACCAGCAGCGGACAGTGGGACACTGAAGCTTTCTTT. Encoded protein: CATSSGQWDTEAFF.